A single sample is the source of the 9 T cell receptor beta chains below, sequenced in a study of shared clonotypes between healthy human individuals. This table comes from immunoSEQ multiplex PCR, and its TCRdb copy is limited to in-frame clones, with some not included. The table shows roughly 520,000 clones, with roughly 95% occurring only once. The specimen was naive CD4+ T cells sorted from blood. Subset: CD45RA+ positively selected. The receptors here all came from a woman in her twenties or thirties in good health.

J is TRBJ1-1 and V is TRBV19, with D perhaps matching TRBD1 (5 bases). This CDR3 is built from 14 residues. The germline CDR1 and CDR2 sequences are LNHDA and SQIVND (reference sequence). Deletions cut 2 bases from V and 4 bases from J, with 11 bases between. Written as DNA, the CDR3 is TGTGCCAGTAGTATAAAAGCAGGGCCCACTGAAGCTTTCTTT. This translates into CASSIKAGPTEAFF.

The chain employs TRBV28 and TRBJ2-5; D could derive from TRBD1 or TRBD2 (7 bases each). CDR1 and CDR2 (germline): MDHEN, SYDVKM. This CDR3 contains 14 residues. Deletions cut 8 bases from V and 5 bases from J, with 18 bases between. This CDR3 is CASVRQGGSETQYF. CDR3 coding DNA: TGTGCCAGCGTAAGACAGGGAGGGTCGGAGACCCAGTACTTC. Drawing the rest from reference TRBV28 and TRBJ2-5, the complete variable domain is DVKVTQSSRYLVKRTGEKVFLECVQDMDHENMFWYRQDPGLGLRLIYFSYDVKMKEKGDIPEGYSVSREKKERFSLILESASTNQTSMYLCASVRQGGSETQYFGPGTRLLVL.

The chain employs TRBV20-1 and TRBJ1-1; TRBD1 matches 7 bases. Losses at the gene ends were 1 base for V and 9 bases for J; bases not matched to a gene: 2. In germline, CDR1 is DFQATT, CDR2 SNEGSKA (reference sequence). The CDR3 covers 11 residues. CDR3 amino acids: CSARGQGQAFF. The CDR3 coding sequence is TGCAGTGCTAGAGGACAGGGACAAGCTTTCTTT.

The chain links TRBV28 to TRBJ1-1; D may be TRBD1 (6 bases). Deletions cut 8 bases from V and 5 bases from J, with 15 bases between. The CDR3 spans 13 residues. Germline assignment: CDR1 MDHEN and CDR2 SYDVKM. The CDR3 DNA reads TGTGCCAGCGCATTGGATCAGGGGACTGAAGCTTTCTTT. Protein: CASALDQGTEAFF.

The CDR3 sequence is CASSLKLVVLQPQHF. The CDR3 DNA reads TGTGCCAGCAGTTTAAAACTTGTGGTGTTGCAGCCCCAGCATTTT. The chain uses TRBV28 and TRBJ1-5; no clear D. Germline V CDR1 and CDR2: MDHEN, SYDVKM. This CDR3 has 15 residues. V shed 2 bases and J shed 7 bases, with 15 bases lying between them.

This chain joins TRBV2 and TRBJ2-7; D not resolved. The CDR3 is made up of 12 amino acids. Per germline, CDR1 SNHLY and CDR2 FYNNEI. V gave up 8 bases and J gave up 2 bases, with 10 bases separating them. CDR3 sequence reads: CASSAGPYEQYF. The CDR3 nucleotides read TGTGCCAGCTCGGCAGGCCCCTACGAGCAGTACTTC.

This chain connects TRBV12-1 to TRBJ2-2; the table's D call of TRBD2 was not tested on the DNA. TRBV12-1 is recorded as a pseudogene. The CDR3 spans 13 residues. This CDR3 is CAARRGVTGELFF. CDR3 in DNA: TGTGCAGCTCGGCGGGGAGTCACCGGGGAGCTGTTTTTT.

The chain couples TRBV6-1 to TRBJ2-7; D is ambiguous. The CDR3 is 13 amino acids. Germline lookup yields CDR1 MNHNS and CDR2 SASEGT. V was clipped by 2 bases and J by 2 bases, with 7 bases between them. The CDR3 coding sequence is TGTGCCAGCAGTGAACCAACTACCTACGAGCAGTACTTC. It specifies CASSEPTTYEQYF.

The chain joins TRBV10-1 to TRBJ2-7; 13 bases map to TRBD2. Germline V gene sequence: CDR1 WNHNN, CDR2 SYGVQD (reference sequence). V lost 4 bases and J lost 2; bases outside the gene matches: 2. This CDR3 is 15 amino acids long. This chain's CDR3 is CASSGGTSGTYEQYF. Written as DNA, the CDR3 is TGCGCCAGCAGTGGGGGGACTAGCGGGACCTACGAGCAGTACTTC.